This section outlines one T cell receptor (beta chain) sequence together with its context. Its antigen is undetermined. The sample is drawn from a study of shared clonotypes between healthy human individuals. The assay was immunoSEQ multiplex PCR, and TCRdb's table has in-frame clones only and misses some. This repertoire shows roughly 2.6 million clones, just over 90% found once; its top ten account for over 0.12%. CDR1 and CDR2 (germline): MNHEY, SMNVEV (reference sequence). The CDR3 has 12 residues. V was shortened by 8 bases and J by 6 bases, with 11 bases between the two germline ends. Overall study findings and caveats: An anticipated effect of sequencing depth on clonotype sharing among donors was recognized. Non-shared clonotypes displayed generation probabilities falling below those of clonotypes present in all four donors.

This receptor was identified in a man younger than 35 in good health. This chain connects TRBV27 to TRBJ1-5; D might be TRBD1 (6 bases). The specimen was naive CD4+ T cells sorted from blood. Subset in this sample: CD45RA+ positively selected. The CDR3 loop reads CASGTGSQPQHF. The CDR3 coding sequence is TGTGCCAGCGGCACAGGGAGTCAGCCCCAGCATTTT.